Listed below are T cell receptor beta chains from one sample, sequenced in a study of beta chain features in type 1 diabetes. Sequencing used immunoSEQ multiplex PCR; TCRdb keeps in-frame clones, though not all of them. The sample carries roughly 50,000 clones, 42% recorded once. Sequences were obtained from Tregs from blood. Receptors originate from a man aged 25-45 years with type 1 diabetes. Both conserved end residues are part of each CDR3. A D gene is named only where the DNA matches it firmly. Not all rows give a size; the values are once, few, many and, for expanded clones, a class.

d_gene: TRBD2
j_gene: TRBJ2-5
v_gene: TRBV19
abundance: NA
CDR3aa: CASNGGRGQETQYF
CDR3nt: TGTGCCAGTAACGGCGGGAGGGGACAAGAGACCCAGTACTTC

d_gene: NA
j_gene: TRBJ2-5
v_gene: TRBV27
abundance: few
CDR3aa: CASASGGETQYF
CDR3nt: TGTGCCAGCGCCTCAGGAGGAGAGACCCAGTACTTC

d_gene: TRBD1
j_gene: TRBJ1-1
v_gene: TRBV6-1
abundance: few
CDR3aa: CASKLGTGSEAFF
CDR3nt: TGTGCCAGCAAACTAGGGACAGGTTCAGAAGCTTTCTTT

d_gene: NA
j_gene: TRBJ2-3
v_gene: TRBV2
abundance: NA
CDR3aa: CASSELRRSSTDTQYF
CDR3nt: TGTGCCAGCAGTGAACTTCGTCGGTCTAGCACAGATACGCAGTATTTT

d_gene: TRBD1
j_gene: TRBJ2-7
v_gene: TRBV11-2
abundance: NA
CDR3aa: CASSFTTGYRDSPYEQYF
CDR3nt: TGTGCCAGCAGCTTCACAACCGGTTACCGGGACAGTCCCTACGAGCAGTACTTC

d_gene: TRBD1
j_gene: TRBJ2-7
v_gene: TRBV5-1
abundance: few
CDR3aa: CASSLGTGKAYEQYF
CDR3nt: TGCGCCAGCAGCCTCGGGACAGGGAAGGCCTACGAGCAGTACTTC

d_gene: TRBD2
j_gene: TRBJ2-2
v_gene: TRBV19
abundance: NA
CDR3aa: CASRPGLAGGPGELFF
CDR3nt: TGTGCCAGTAGACCGGGACTAGCGGGAGGGCCCGGGGAGCTGTTTTTT

d_gene: NA
j_gene: TRBJ1-5
v_gene: TRBV7-2
abundance: NA
CDR3aa: CASSSSGNQPQHF
CDR3nt: TGTGCCAGCAGTTCGTCTGGCAATCAGCCCCAGCATTTT

d_gene: NA
j_gene: TRBJ1-4
v_gene: TRBV6-5
abundance: NA
CDR3aa: CASSYYTGSNEKLFF
CDR3nt: TGTGCCAGCAGTTACTATACAGGGTCCAATGAAAAACTGTTTTTT

d_gene: NA
j_gene: TRBJ2-7
v_gene: TRBV28
abundance: few
CDR3aa: CASSLGGSSYEQYF
CDR3nt: TGTGCCAGCAGCCTAGGAGGGAGTAGTTACGAGCAGTACTTC

d_gene: NA
j_gene: TRBJ2-5
v_gene: TRBV4-3
abundance: NA
CDR3aa: CASSQHRDSQETQYF
CDR3nt: TGCGCCAGCAGCCAACACAGGGATAGCCAAGAGACCCAGTACTTC

d_gene: TRBD2
j_gene: TRBJ2-7
v_gene: TRBV6-1
abundance: NA
CDR3aa: CAIRFSGSYEQYF
CDR3nt: TGTGCCATCCGGTTTAGCGGGTCCTACGAGCAGTACTTC

d_gene: NA
j_gene: TRBJ2-3
v_gene: TRBV27
abundance: NA
CDR3aa: CASSSVNTDTQYF
CDR3nt: TGTGCCAGCAGTTCCGTAAACACAGATACGCAGTATTTT

d_gene: TRBD1
j_gene: TRBJ1-3
v_gene: TRBV7-3
abundance: NA
CDR3aa: CASSITGDRRNTIYF
CDR3nt: TGTGCCAGCAGCATCACAGGGGATCGGAGAAACACCATATATTTT

d_gene: TRBD1
j_gene: TRBJ2-1
v_gene: TRBV29-1
abundance: NA
CDR3aa: CSARLGTGPSGSYNEQFF
CDR3nt: TGCAGCGCCCGACTAGGGACAGGACCATCCGGCTCCTACAATGAGCAGTTCTTC

d_gene: NA
j_gene: TRBJ2-7
v_gene: TRBV23-1
abundance: many
CDR3aa: CASNRVGSCNEQYF
CDR3nt: TGCGCCAGCAATCGTGTCGGGAGTTGCAACGAGCAGTACTTC

d_gene: TRBD2
j_gene: TRBJ2-7
v_gene: TRBV28
abundance: few
CDR3aa: CASILAGGGYEQYF
CDR3nt: TGTGCCAGCATACTAGCGGGAGGGGGCTACGAGCAGTACTTC

d_gene: TRBD2
j_gene: TRBJ2-3
v_gene: TRBV28
abundance: NA
CDR3aa: CASQTGGFRADTQYF
CDR3nt: TGTGCCAGTCAAACGGGGGGTTTTCGTGCAGATACGCAGTATTTT

d_gene: NA
j_gene: TRBJ1-2
v_gene: TRBV28
abundance: NA
CDR3aa: CASRSDIIGGYTF
CDR3nt: TGTGCCAGCAGATCCGACATCATAGGTGGCTACACCTTC

d_gene: TRBD2
j_gene: TRBJ2-7
v_gene: TRBV7-2
abundance: few
CDR3aa: CASSFQAPGTSGSSYEQYF
CDR3nt: TGTGCCAGCAGCTTCCAGGCCCCCGGGACTAGCGGGAGCTCCTACGAGCAGTACTTC

d_gene: TRBD2
j_gene: TRBJ2-3
v_gene: TRBV19
abundance: NA
CDR3aa: CASILDLTYFKRERTQYF
CDR3nt: TGTGCCAGTATTCTGGATCTAACCTACTTTAAGCGGGAGCGTACGCAGTATTTT

d_gene: NA
j_gene: TRBJ2-7
v_gene: TRBV6-1
abundance: few
CDR3aa: CASSTPGLRF
CDR3nt: TGTGCCAGCAGTACCCCGGGACTCCGGTTC

d_gene: TRBD2
j_gene: TRBJ2-5
v_gene: TRBV9
abundance: few
CDR3aa: CASSLWGGEETQYF
CDR3nt: TGTGCCAGCAGCCTCTGGGGGGGGGAAGAGACCCAGTACTTC

d_gene: TRBD1
j_gene: TRBJ1-4
v_gene: TRBV5-1
abundance: few
CDR3aa: CASSLGDSLNEKLFF
CDR3nt: TGCGCCAGCAGCTTGGGGGACAGTCTGAATGAAAAACTGTTTTTT

d_gene: TRBD2
j_gene: TRBJ2-7
v_gene: TRBV30
abundance: NA
CDR3aa: CAWRLHAGGRNEQYF
CDR3nt: TGTGCCTGGAGGCTACACGCGGGAGGACGTAACGAGCAGTACTTC

d_gene: NA
j_gene: TRBJ2-1
v_gene: TRBV28
abundance: few
CDR3aa: CASSGLVGYGNEQFF
CDR3nt: TGTGCCAGCAGTGGACTGGTAGGTTACGGAAATGAGCAGTTCTTC

d_gene: TRBD2
j_gene: TRBJ2-1
v_gene: TRBV11-3
abundance: few
CDR3aa: CASSFSGTSYNEQFF
CDR3nt: TGTGCCAGCAGCTTTAGCGGGACCTCCTACAATGAGCAGTTCTTC

d_gene: TRBD2
j_gene: TRBJ2-3
v_gene: TRBV14
abundance: few
CDR3aa: CASSQVRLAGPWIDTQYF
CDR3nt: TGTGCCAGCAGCCAAGTAAGACTAGCGGGACCATGGATAGATACGCAGTATTTT

d_gene: TRBD2
j_gene: TRBJ2-1
v_gene: TRBV9
abundance: NA
CDR3aa: CASSERQLAGGLNEQFF
CDR3nt: TGTGCCAGCAGCGAGAGACAACTAGCGGGAGGACTCAATGAGCAGTTCTTC

d_gene: TRBD2
j_gene: TRBJ2-7
v_gene: TRBV28
abundance: NA
CDR3aa: CASILAGGGYEQYF
CDR3nt: TGTGCCAGCATACTAGCGGGAGGGGGCTACGAGCAGTACTTC

d_gene: NA
j_gene: TRBJ2-7
v_gene: TRBV6-1
abundance: few
CDR3aa: CASSHGTVQYF
CDR3nt: TGTGCCAGCAGCCATGGGACTGTCCAGTACTTC

d_gene: NA
j_gene: TRBJ1-4
v_gene: TRBV19
abundance: NA
CDR3aa: CASSSGKWNEKLFF
CDR3nt: TGTGCCAGTAGTTCGGGAAAATGGAATGAAAAACTGTTTTTT

d_gene: TRBD1
j_gene: TRBJ2-1
v_gene: TRBV11-2
abundance: NA
CDR3aa: CASSPRGGTGAYNEQFF
CDR3nt: TGTGCCAGCAGCCCCCGGGGAGGGACAGGGGCTTACAATGAGCAGTTCTTC

d_gene: TRBD2
j_gene: TRBJ2-1
v_gene: TRBV4-1
abundance: NA
CDR3aa: CASSRNSGGGFFLFF
CDR3nt: TGCGCCAGCAGCCGCAATTCGGGGGGGGGATTTTTTTTGTTCTTC

d_gene: NA
j_gene: TRBJ2-1
v_gene: TRBV5-6
abundance: NA
CDR3aa: CASSSRGRAGDEQFF
CDR3nt: TGTGCCAGCAGCTCTAGGGGGAGGGCCGGGGATGAGCAGTTCTTC

d_gene: NA
j_gene: TRBJ2-4
v_gene: TRBV6-1
abundance: NA
CDR3aa: CASSEFGGLGQNIQYF
CDR3nt: TGTGCCAGCAGTGAGTTCGGCGGGCTAGGGCAAAACATTCAGTACTTC

d_gene: TRBD1
j_gene: TRBJ1-4
v_gene: TRBV15
abundance: few
CDR3aa: CATSRRTGGSEKLFF
CDR3nt: TGTGCCACCAGCAGAAGGACAGGGGGCAGTGAAAAACTGTTTTTT

d_gene: NA
j_gene: TRBJ1-1
v_gene: TRBV7-9
abundance: NA
CDR3aa: CASSLVGGNTEAFF
CDR3nt: TGTGCCAGCAGCTTAGTCGGCGGGAACACTGAAGCTTTCTTT

d_gene: TRBD2
j_gene: TRBJ2-1
v_gene: TRBV14
abundance: NA
CDR3aa: CASSPGLAGNNEQFF
CDR3nt: TGTGCCAGCAGCCCGGGACTAGCGGGGAACAATGAGCAGTTCTTC

d_gene: NA
j_gene: TRBJ1-1
v_gene: TRBV19
abundance: NA
CDR3aa: CASSIGGDATEAFF
CDR3nt: TGTGCCAGTAGTATAGGGGGAGACGCGACTGAAGCTTTCTTT

d_gene: NA
j_gene: TRBJ2-5
v_gene: TRBV6-1
abundance: NA
CDR3aa: CASRSLSKRTQYF
CDR3nt: TGTGCCAGCAGATCACTCTCAAAGAGAACCCAGTACTTC

d_gene: TRBD2
j_gene: TRBJ2-3
v_gene: TRBV7-3
abundance: few
CDR3aa: CASSPGTSRTDTQYF
CDR3nt: TGTGCCAGCAGTCCCGGGACTAGCCGCACAGATACGCAGTATTTT

d_gene: NA
j_gene: TRBJ2-5
v_gene: TRBV29-1
abundance: NA
CDR3aa: CSVRTSGETQYF
CDR3nt: TGCAGCGTTCGAACTAGTGGGGAGACCCAGTACTTC

d_gene: NA
j_gene: TRBJ1-5
v_gene: TRBV28
abundance: NA
CDR3aa: CASRAANQPQHF
CDR3nt: TGTGCCAGCAGAGCTGCAAATCAGCCCCAGCATTTT

d_gene: TRBD1
j_gene: TRBJ2-1
v_gene: TRBV19
abundance: once
CDR3aa: CASSIVWTGRREQFF
CDR3nt: TGTGCCAGTAGTATAGTATGGACAGGTCGACGTGAGCAGTTCTTC

d_gene: NA
j_gene: TRBJ2-7
v_gene: TRBV2
abundance: NA
CDR3aa: CASQYSYEQYF
CDR3nt: TGTGCCAGCCAGTATTCCTACGAGCAGTACTTC

d_gene: TRBD1
j_gene: TRBJ2-3
v_gene: TRBV28
abundance: few
CDR3aa: CASSSRQGRTDTQYF
CDR3nt: TGTGCCAGCAGTTCCCGACAGGGACGCACAGATACGCAGTATTTT

d_gene: TRBD1
j_gene: TRBJ1-4
v_gene: TRBV5-1
abundance: few
CDR3aa: CASSSTDRAHEKLFF
CDR3nt: TGCGCCAGCAGCTCGACGGACAGGGCTCATGAAAAACTGTTTTTT

d_gene: TRBD1
j_gene: TRBJ2-5
v_gene: TRBV11-3
abundance: once
CDR3aa: CASSFGTGSLGQTQYF
CDR3nt: TGTGCCAGCAGCTTCGGGACAGGGAGTTTAGGTCAGACCCAGTACTTC

d_gene: NA
j_gene: TRBJ2-7
v_gene: TRBV6-5
abundance: NA
CDR3aa: CASSYSGGPDYEQYF
CDR3nt: TGTGCCAGCAGTTATTCGGGTGGCCCGGACTACGAGCAGTACTTC

d_gene: NA
j_gene: TRBJ1-1
v_gene: TRBV2
abundance: NA
CDR3aa: CASRTEMNTEAFF
CDR3nt: TGTGCCAGCAGGACTGAGATGAACACTGAAGCTTTCTTT

d_gene: TRBD1
j_gene: TRBJ2-1
v_gene: TRBV5-1
abundance: few
CDR3aa: CASSLVVTGFNNEQFF
CDR3nt: TGCGCCAGCAGCTTGGTTGTGACAGGGTTTAATAATGAGCAGTTCTTC

d_gene: TRBD1
j_gene: TRBJ2-6
v_gene: TRBV10-3
abundance: few
CDR3aa: CAISTGVTGANVLTF
CDR3nt: TGTGCCATCAGTACAGGGGTAACTGGGGCCAACGTCCTGACTTTC

d_gene: NA
j_gene: TRBJ1-2
v_gene: TRBV19
abundance: NA
CDR3aa: CASRLQDHLYGYTF
CDR3nt: TGTGCCAGTAGGCTCCAGGATCACCTCTATGGCTACACCTTC

d_gene: NA
j_gene: TRBJ2-1
v_gene: TRBV4-2
abundance: once
CDR3aa: CASSQDRRDNEQFF
CDR3nt: TGTGCCAGCAGCCAAGATCGCCGGGACAATGAGCAGTTCTTC

d_gene: TRBD2
j_gene: TRBJ2-4
v_gene: TRBV5-6
abundance: NA
CDR3aa: CASSPPGLAGLTNIQYF
CDR3nt: TGTGCCAGCAGCCCCCCGGGACTAGCGGGACTGACGAACATTCAGTACTTC

d_gene: NA
j_gene: TRBJ2-5
v_gene: TRBV27
abundance: NA
CDR3aa: CASNFRGRGSEETQYF
CDR3nt: TGTGCCAGCAACTTTCGGGGCAGGGGATCAGAAGAGACCCAGTACTTC